The entry below describes one TCR beta chain. Its antigen is not known. The data belong to a study of cytomegalovirus exposure and HLA in healthy donors. V lost 0 bases and J lost 2, with 12 bases in between. The CDR3 is made up of 16 amino acids. Germline CDR1 SGHRS, CDR2 YFSETQ. The primer mix had 60 Vbeta and 13 Jbeta primers. Sequenced by immunoSEQ multiplex PCR; TCRdb stores in-frame clones only, minus some. The sample carries around 150,000 clones, roughly 80% recorded once. Whole-study findings and limits: Follow-up analysis found HLA locus-dependent TCR association rates, highest for DRB1 and lowest for HLA-C.

This TCR was sampled from a male donor in good health and CMV-seropositive. The chain uses TRBV5-1 and TRBJ1-3; no clear D. Specimen: PBMCs. The CDR3 reads CASSLAGGKTGNTIYF. Here the CDR3 DNA reads TGCGCCAGCAGCTTGGCCGGCGGGAAGACTGGAAACACCATATATTTT.